This T cell receptor beta chain originates from a study of technical replicates of blood from a handful of donors. This CDR3 region has 12 residues. Profiling relied on immunoSEQ multiplex PCR, and the TCRdb table lists in-frame clones only, not all of them. Of tens of thousands of clones listed, approximately 90% are singletons. The sample consisted of PBMCs. This TCR was sampled from a human donor in good health. Some clones in this sample may be carry-over from other donors' samples. The chain uses TRBV21-1 and TRBJ2-1; TRBD2, the table's D call, lacks a check against the DNA. TRBV21-1 is given as a pseudogene. The CDR3 DNA reads as TGTGCCAGCAGCAAATCTGCGGGGAGGCCGTTCTTC. It encodes CASSKSAGRPFF.